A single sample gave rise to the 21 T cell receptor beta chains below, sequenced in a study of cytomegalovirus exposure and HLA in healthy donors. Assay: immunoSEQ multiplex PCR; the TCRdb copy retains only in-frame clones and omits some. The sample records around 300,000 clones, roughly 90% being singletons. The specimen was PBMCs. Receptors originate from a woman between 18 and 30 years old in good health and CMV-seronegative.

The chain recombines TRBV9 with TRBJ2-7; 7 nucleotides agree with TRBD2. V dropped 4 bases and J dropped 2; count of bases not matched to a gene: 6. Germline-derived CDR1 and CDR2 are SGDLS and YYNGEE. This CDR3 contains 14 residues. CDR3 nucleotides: TGTGCCAGCAGCTTTAGCGGGCAGACCTACGAGCAGTACTTC. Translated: CASSFSGQTYEQYF.

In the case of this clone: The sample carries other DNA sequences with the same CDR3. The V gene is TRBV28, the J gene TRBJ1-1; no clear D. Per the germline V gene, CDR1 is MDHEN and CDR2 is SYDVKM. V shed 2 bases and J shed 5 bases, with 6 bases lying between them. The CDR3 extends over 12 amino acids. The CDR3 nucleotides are TGTGCCAGCAGTTTACCGGGAACTGAAGCTTTCTTT. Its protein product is CASSLPGTEAFF.

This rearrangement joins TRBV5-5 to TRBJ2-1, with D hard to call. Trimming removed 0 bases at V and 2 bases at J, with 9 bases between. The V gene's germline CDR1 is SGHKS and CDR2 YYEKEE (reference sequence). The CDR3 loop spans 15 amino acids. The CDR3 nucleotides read TGTGCCAGCAGCTTGGAATCCCTTACCTACAATGAGCAGTTCTTC. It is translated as CASSLESLTYNEQFF.

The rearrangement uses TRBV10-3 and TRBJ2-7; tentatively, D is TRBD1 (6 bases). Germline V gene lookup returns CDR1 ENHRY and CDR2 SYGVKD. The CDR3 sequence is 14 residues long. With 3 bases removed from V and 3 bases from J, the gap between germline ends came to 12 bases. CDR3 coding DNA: TGTGCCATCAGTGATAGAGGGGGTAGCTACGAGCAGTACTTC. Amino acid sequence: CAISDRGGSYEQYF.

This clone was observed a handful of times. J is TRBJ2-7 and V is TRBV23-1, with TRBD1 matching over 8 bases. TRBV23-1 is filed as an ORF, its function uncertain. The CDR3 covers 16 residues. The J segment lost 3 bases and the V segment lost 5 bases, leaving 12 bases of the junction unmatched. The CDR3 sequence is CASSDSPGTGCYEQYF. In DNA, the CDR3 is TGCGCCAGCAGTGACTCACCCGGGACAGGATGCTACGAGCAGTACTTC.

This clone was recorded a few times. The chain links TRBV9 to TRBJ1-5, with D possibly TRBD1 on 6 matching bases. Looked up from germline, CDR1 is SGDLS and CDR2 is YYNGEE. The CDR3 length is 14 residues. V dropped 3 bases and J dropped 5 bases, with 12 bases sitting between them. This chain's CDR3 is CASSASKGDQPQHF. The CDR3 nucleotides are TGTGCCAGCAGCGCTTCCAAGGGGGATCAGCCCCAGCATTTT.

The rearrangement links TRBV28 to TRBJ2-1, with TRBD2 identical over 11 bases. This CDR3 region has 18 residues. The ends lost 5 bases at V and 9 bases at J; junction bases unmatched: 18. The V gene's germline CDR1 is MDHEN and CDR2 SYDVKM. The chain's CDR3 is CASSPLGLAGGGFGEQFF. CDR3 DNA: TGTGCCAGCAGTCCCCTGGGGCTAGCGGGAGGAGGCTTCGGTGAGCAGTTCTTC.

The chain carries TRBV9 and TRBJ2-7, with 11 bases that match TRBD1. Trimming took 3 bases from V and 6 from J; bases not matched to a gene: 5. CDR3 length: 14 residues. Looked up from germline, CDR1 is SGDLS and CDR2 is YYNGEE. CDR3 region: CASSEGTGGSEQYF. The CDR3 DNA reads TGTGCCAGCAGCGAAGGGACAGGGGGGTCCGAGCAGTACTTC.

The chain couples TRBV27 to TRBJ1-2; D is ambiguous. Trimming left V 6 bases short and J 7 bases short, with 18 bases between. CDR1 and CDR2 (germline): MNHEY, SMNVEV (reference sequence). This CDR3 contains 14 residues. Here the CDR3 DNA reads TGTGCCAGCAGCCAATCCCCCCTCGGGGTTGGCTACACCTTC. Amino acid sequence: CASSQSPLGVGYTF.

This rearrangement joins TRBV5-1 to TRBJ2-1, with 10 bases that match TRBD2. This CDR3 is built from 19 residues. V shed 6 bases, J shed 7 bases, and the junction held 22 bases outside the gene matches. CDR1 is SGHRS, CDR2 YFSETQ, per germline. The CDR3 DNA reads TGCGCCAGCAAACCCCCAGGGGGGATCAGCGGGAGGGGCGGGAATGAGCAGTTCTTC. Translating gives CASKPPGGISGRGGNEQFF.

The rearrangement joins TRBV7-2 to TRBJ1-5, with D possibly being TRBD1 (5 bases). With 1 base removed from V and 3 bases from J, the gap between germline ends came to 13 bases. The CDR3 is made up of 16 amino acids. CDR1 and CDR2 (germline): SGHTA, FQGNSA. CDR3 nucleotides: TGTGCCAGCAGCTTAGTGTTGGGGGGGAACAATCAGCCCCAGCATTTT. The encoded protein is CASSLVLGGNNQPQHF.

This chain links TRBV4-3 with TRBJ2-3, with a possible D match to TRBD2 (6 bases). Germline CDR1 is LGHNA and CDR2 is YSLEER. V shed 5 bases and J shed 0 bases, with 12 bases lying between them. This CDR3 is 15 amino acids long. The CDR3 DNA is TGCGCCAGCAGCTCCCTAGCGTCTAGCACAGATACGCAGTATTTT. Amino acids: CASSSLASSTDTQYF.

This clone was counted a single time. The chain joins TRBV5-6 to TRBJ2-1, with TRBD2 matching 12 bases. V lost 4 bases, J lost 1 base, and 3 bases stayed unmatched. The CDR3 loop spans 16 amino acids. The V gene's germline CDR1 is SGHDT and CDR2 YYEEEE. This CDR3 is CASSPTSGRSYNEQFF. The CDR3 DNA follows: TGTGCCAGCAGCCCTACTAGCGGGAGGTCCTACAATGAGCAGTTCTTC.

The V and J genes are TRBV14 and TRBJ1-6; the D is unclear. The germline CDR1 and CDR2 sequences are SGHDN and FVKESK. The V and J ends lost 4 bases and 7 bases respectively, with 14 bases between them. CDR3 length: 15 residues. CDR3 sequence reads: CASSPAGLGNSPLHF. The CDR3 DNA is TGTGCCAGCAGCCCAGCGGGCCTAGGGAATTCACCCCTCCACTTT.

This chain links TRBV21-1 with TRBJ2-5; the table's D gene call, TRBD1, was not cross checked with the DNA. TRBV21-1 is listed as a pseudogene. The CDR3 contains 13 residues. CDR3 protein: CATGSGARETQYF. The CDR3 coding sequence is TGTGCCACCGGATCAGGGGCGAGGGAGACCCAGTACTTC.

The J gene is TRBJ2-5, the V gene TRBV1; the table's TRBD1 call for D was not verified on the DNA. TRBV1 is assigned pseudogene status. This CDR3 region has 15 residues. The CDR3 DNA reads TGCACCAGCAGCCAAGACTGGCTGATACAAGAGACCCAGTACTTC. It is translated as CTSSQDWLIQETQYF.

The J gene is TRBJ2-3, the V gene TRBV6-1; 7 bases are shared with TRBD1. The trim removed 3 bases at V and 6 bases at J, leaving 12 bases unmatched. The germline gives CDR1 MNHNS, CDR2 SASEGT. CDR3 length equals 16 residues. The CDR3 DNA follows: TGTGCCAGCAGTGACTGGGTGATAGAGGGGGCGGATACGCAGTATTTT. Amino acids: CASSDWVIEGADTQYF.

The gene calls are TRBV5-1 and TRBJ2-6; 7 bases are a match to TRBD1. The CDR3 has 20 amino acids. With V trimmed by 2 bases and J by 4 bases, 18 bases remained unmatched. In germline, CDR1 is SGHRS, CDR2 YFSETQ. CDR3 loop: CASSFFPETGYKAGANVLTF. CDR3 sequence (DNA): TGCGCCAGCAGCTTTTTCCCCGAGACAGGGTATAAAGCCGGGGCCAACGTCCTGACTTTC. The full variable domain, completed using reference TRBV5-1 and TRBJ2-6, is KAGVTQTPRYLIKTRGQQVTLSCSPISGHRSVSWYQQTPGQGLQFLFEYFSETQRNKGNFPGRFSGRQFSNSRSEMNVSTLELGDSALYLCASSFFPETGYKAGANVLTFGAGSRLTVL.

CDR3 region: CASSQARGGELFF. CDR3 DNA sequence: TGCGCCAGCAGCCAAGCCCGCGGCGGGGAGCTGTTTTTT. This chain links TRBV4-1 with TRBJ2-2; D ambiguous. The CDR3 is 13 amino acids. V was trimmed by 1 base and J by 7 bases, leaving 7 bases between them. Germline loops: CDR1 MGHRA, CDR2 YSYEKL.

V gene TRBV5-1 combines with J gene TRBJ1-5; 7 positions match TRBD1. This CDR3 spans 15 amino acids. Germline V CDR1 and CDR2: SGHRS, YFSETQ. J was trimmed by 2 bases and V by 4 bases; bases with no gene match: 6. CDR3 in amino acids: CASSPGTVGNQPQHF. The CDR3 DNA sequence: TGCGCCAGCAGCCCGGGGACAGTTGGCAATCAGCCCCAGCATTTT.

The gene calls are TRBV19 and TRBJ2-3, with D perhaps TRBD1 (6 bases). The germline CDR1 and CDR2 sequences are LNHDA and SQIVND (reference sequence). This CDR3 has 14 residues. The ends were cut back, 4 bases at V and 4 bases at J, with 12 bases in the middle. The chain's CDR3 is CASSTRQAADTQYF. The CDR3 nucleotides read TGTGCCAGTAGTACCCGACAGGCAGCAGATACGCAGTATTTT.